Presented here are 32 T cell receptor beta chains from one specimen sequenced in a study of blood T cell repertoires in COVID-19. Some clones are missing from TCRdb's copy, which holds only in-frame ones; the method was immunoSEQ multiplex PCR. The repertoire has 250,000 to 350,000 clones, roughly 90% of them found once; the top ten carry under 15%. The sample taken for sequencing was peripheral blood. The receptors come from a woman aged 60-75 years with acute or convalescent COVID-19.

The V and J genes are TRBV7-2 and TRBJ2-1; D not certain. The CDR3 totals 13 residues. Per germline, CDR1 SGHTA and CDR2 FQGNSA. V was shortened by 5 bases and J by 5 bases, with 10 bases between the two germline ends. CDR3 amino acids: CASSRQRDNEQFF. CDR3 DNA: TGTGCCAGCAGCCGGCAGCGAGACAATGAGCAGTTCTTC.

This chain connects TRBV15 to TRBJ2-1; D unclear. Germline V gene data show CDR1 as LNHNV and CDR2 as YYDKDF (reference sequence). The CDR3 contains 16 residues. Trimming took 0 bases from V and 2 from J, leaving 11 bases between them. CDR3 DNA: TGTGCCACCAGCAGAGATGACACTCGCCCCTACAATGAGCAGTTCTTC. Translation: CATSRDDTRPYNEQFF.

This clone occurred once. This chain links TRBV5-1 with TRBJ1-2; 10 bases agree with TRBD1. The CDR3 spans 15 residues. CDR1 is SGHRS, CDR2 YFSETQ, per germline. The V and J ends lost 0 bases and 4 bases, in that order; junction bases with no gene match: 3. The CDR3 reads CASSLGQGAGYGYTF. The CDR3 DNA reads as TGCGCCAGCAGCTTGGGACAGGGGGCTGGCTATGGCTACACCTTC.

The V and J genes are TRBV19 and TRBJ2-5; 8 nucleotides agree with TRBD1. The end of the DNA fits TRBJ2-7 better, so the J call may be wrong. CDR1 and CDR2 (germline): LNHDA, SQIVND (reference sequence). This CDR3 region has 15 residues. The CDR3 loop is CASSPRTGPRDEQYF. The DNA of the CDR3 is TGTGCCAGTAGTCCCCGGACAGGGCCAAGAGACGAGCAGTACTTC.

The V and J genes are TRBV5-5 and TRBJ1-1; D is undetermined. V gave up 0 bases and J gave up 3 bases, with 12 bases separating them. The CDR3 runs 15 residues. In germline, CDR1 is SGHKS, CDR2 YYEKEE (reference sequence). The CDR3 DNA reads TGTGCCAGCAGCTTGGGACTTGTGGATGACACTGAAGCTTTCTTT. Protein product: CASSLGLVDDTEAFF.

The chain joins TRBV9 to TRBJ2-3, with 10 bases aligning to TRBD2. With 3 bases clipped from V and 4 bases from J, the junction kept 11 bases outside the gene matches. CDR3 length equals 17 residues. Germline lookup yields CDR1 SGDLS and CDR2 YYNGEE. The CDR3 coding sequence is TGTGCCAGCAGCGCAGTAGGAGCGGGGGGGCGTTCAGATACGCAGTATTTT. Amino acids: CASSAVGAGGRSDTQYF.

As concerns this clone: Distinct nucleotide sequences in the sample also encode this CDR3. The CDR3: CASSYSNRGSYEQYF. As DNA, the CDR3 is TGTGCCAGCAGTTACTCGAACAGGGGTTCCTACGAGCAGTACTTC. The J gene is TRBJ2-7, the V gene TRBV6-5; 7 bases are a match to TRBD1. The V gene's germline CDR1 is MNHEY and CDR2 SVGAGI. The CDR3 loop spans 15 amino acids. V dropped 0 bases and J dropped 1; count of bases not matched to a gene: 3.

The gene calls are TRBV7-2 and TRBJ2-7; possible D gene TRBD1, 6 bases. CDR1 and CDR2 (germline): SGHTA, FQGNSA. This CDR3 comprises 15 residues. V gave up 5 bases and J gave up 1 base, with 15 bases separating them. The CDR3 nucleotides read TGTGCCAGCAGCCCAGCTCCAGGGGCGTCCTACGAGCAGTACTTC. It specifies CASSPAPGASYEQYF.

This chain joins TRBV30 and TRBJ2-7; no firm D call. CDR1 GTSNPN and CDR2 SVGIG come from the germline V gene (reference sequence). Trimming left V 3 bases short and J 0 bases short, with 9 bases between. This CDR3 region has 13 residues. The chain's CDR3 is CAWSPGSSYEQYF. The CDR3 nucleotides are TGTGCCTGGAGCCCAGGCAGCTCCTACGAGCAGTACTTC.

The chain employs TRBV28 and TRBJ1-6; TRBD1 aligns across 11 bases. Unmatched junction bases numbered 7, after V lost 5 bases and J lost 4 bases. Germline V gene sequence: CDR1 MDHEN, CDR2 SYDVKM. The CDR3 length is 17 residues. The CDR3 loop reads CASSLGQGGIYNSPLHF. DNA for the CDR3: TGTGCCAGCAGTCTGGGACAGGGGGGAATATATAATTCACCCCTCCACTTT.

The chain carries TRBV6-6 and TRBJ2-2; TRBD2 agrees at 11 bases. This CDR3 contains 15 residues. The V segment lost 6 bases and the J segment 5 bases; nucleotides outside the gene matches: 5. Germline CDR1 MNHNY, CDR2 SVGAGI (reference sequence). The CDR3 loop reads CASRPLAGVTGELFF. The CDR3 coding sequence is TGTGCCAGCAGACCACTAGCGGGGGTGACCGGGGAGCTGTTTTTT.

Only one count was recorded for this clone. The V call is TRBV27, the J call TRBJ2-2; D is uncertain. The CDR3 length is 14 residues. Germline V gene data show CDR1 as MNHEY and CDR2 as SMNVEV (reference sequence). Trimming shortened V by 1 base and J by 1 base, and 4 bases separated the two germline ends. CDR3 coding DNA: TGTGCCAGCAGTTTATTCGGGAACACCGGGGAGCTGTTTTTT. This encodes CASSLFGNTGELFF.

This chain connects TRBV6-5 to TRBJ1-1, with D uncertain. Trimming removed 6 bases at V and 5 bases at J, with 16 bases between. This CDR3 is 14 amino acids long. Germline V gives CDR1 MNHEY, CDR2 SVGAGI. The CDR3 bases are TGTGCCAGCAGATCTATAGCTGGCCGTACTGAAGCTTTCTTT. This codes for CASRSIAGRTEAFF.

V gene TRBV29-1 combines with J gene TRBJ2-7, with 7 bases lining up with TRBD2. The CDR3 is 15 residues long. The V segment lost 7 bases and the J segment 5 bases; nucleotides outside the gene matches: 17. The V gene's germline CDR1 is SQVTM and CDR2 ANQGSEA. CDR3 amino acids: CSAFGGSGEAHEQYF. The DNA for the CDR3 is TGCAGCGCCTTCGGCGGAAGCGGGGAGGCCCACGAGCAGTACTTC.

CDR3 in DNA: TGTGCCATCAGCCTAGCGGGGGGACGGGAGACCCAGTACTTC. The encoded protein is CAISLAGGRETQYF. This chain uses TRBV10-3 with TRBJ2-5; 11 bases line up with TRBD2. The junction had 5 bases not matched to a gene; V was cut back by 6 bases and J by 5 bases. Germline V gene sequence: CDR1 ENHRY, CDR2 SYGVKD. The CDR3 runs 14 residues.

This chain joins TRBV2 and TRBJ1-1; possible D gene TRBD1, 5 bases. V was cut by 8 bases and J by 4 bases, with 20 bases left in between. Germline V gives CDR1 SNHLY, CDR2 FYNNEI. The CDR3 extends over 15 amino acids. CDR3 sequence reads: CASLSGLSVSTEAFF. The CDR3 bases are TGTGCCAGCCTCTCAGGGCTTTCGGTGAGCACTGAAGCTTTCTTT.

V usage is TRBV24-1 and J usage is TRBJ1-3, with TRBD1 as a possible D gene (6 bases). CDR1 KGHDR and CDR2 SFDVKD come from the germline V gene. CDR3 length: 17 amino acids. The V end lost 2 bases, the J end lost 1 base, and 14 bases lay between the germline ends. The CDR3 sequence is CATSDSFGGKSGNTIYF. The DNA of the CDR3 is TGTGCCACCAGTGATTCGTTTGGGGGCAAATCTGGAAACACCATATATTTT.

This clone was detected once. This rearrangement joins TRBV28 to TRBJ1-1; D is unresolved. V was clipped by 3 bases and J by 0 bases, with 5 bases between them. This CDR3 region has 13 residues. Germline values: CDR1 MDHEN, CDR2 SYDVKM. CDR3 sequence: CASSLELNTEAFF. CDR3 DNA: TGTGCCAGCAGTTTGGAGCTGAACACTGAAGCTTTCTTT.

The genes are TRBV3-1 (or the pseudogene TRBV3-2) and TRBJ2-7, with 10 bases identical to TRBD1. The CDR3 has 15 residues. CDR1 is LGHDT, CDR2 YNNKEL, per germline (reference sequence). V dropped 5 bases and J dropped 0; count of bases not matched to a gene: 4. In DNA, the CDR3 is TGTGCCAGCAGCAAAGGGACAGGGGTCTCCTACGAGCAGTACTTC. This codes for CASSKGTGVSYEQYF.

This clone came up once. CDR3 residues: CASSLGSGKQPQHF. Written as DNA, the CDR3 is TGTGCCAGCAGCTTAGGGTCAGGAAAGCAGCCCCAGCATTTT. The chain is built from TRBV7-2 and TRBJ1-5; D is unclear. Germline V gives CDR1 SGHTA, CDR2 FQGNSA. V gave up 1 base and J gave up 7 bases, with 11 bases separating them. The CDR3 is 14 amino acids.

The chain has TRBV5-1 and TRBJ2-7; tentative D call: TRBD2 (5 bases). The CDR3 has 14 residues. Germline V gene data show CDR1 as SGHRS and CDR2 as YFSETQ. Between the trimmed V and J ends, which lost 4 bases and 2 bases, there was a span of 13 bases. The CDR3 DNA reads TGCGCCAGCAGCCTCGGACTCGCGACCTACGAGCAGTACTTC. Encoded protein: CASSLGLATYEQYF.

The V call is TRBV19, the J call TRBJ1-6; weak D call: TRBD1 (5 bases). Germline V gene data show CDR1 as LNHDA and CDR2 as SQIVND (reference sequence). CDR3 length: 14 residues. Trimming removed 6 bases from V and 7 bases from J, with 13 bases in between. The DNA for the CDR3 is TGTGCCAGTAGGGGGGAGGCAGTAAATTCACCCCTCCACTTT. Its translation is CASRGEAVNSPLHF.

The V call is TRBV6-4, the J call TRBJ2-2; maybe TRBD2 (5 bases). Germline V lookup: CDR1 MRHNA, CDR2 SNTAGT. V was shortened by 6 bases and J by 4 bases, with 9 bases between the two germline ends. This CDR3 contains 13 residues. The CDR3 DNA is TGTGCCAGCAGCCCTGAGGGCACCGGGGAGCTGTTTTTT. This codes for CASSPEGTGELFF.

CDR3 protein: CASRAQGTPYNEQFF. For the CDR3, the DNA is TGTGCCAGCAGGGCTCAGGGAACCCCCTACAATGAGCAGTTCTTC. This sequence joins TRBV28 and TRBJ2-1; tentatively, D is TRBD1 (5 bases). CDR1 and CDR2 (germline): MDHEN, SYDVKM. V was clipped by 6 bases and J by 2 bases, with 14 bases between them. The CDR3 runs 15 residues.

CDR3: CASGSPSPGLAGYNEQFF. Here the CDR3 DNA reads TGTGCTAGTGGTTCGCCCTCCCCGGGACTAGCGGGCTACAATGAGCAGTTCTTC. The chain joins TRBV12-5 to TRBJ2-1; 12 bases are shared with TRBD2. Germline values: CDR1 LGHNT, CDR2 FRNRAP. The V segment lost 4 bases and the J segment 3 bases; nucleotides outside the gene matches: 10. There are 18 residues in the CDR3.

The chain couples TRBV7-2 to TRBJ2-7, with 13 positions matching TRBD2. The CDR3 extends over 15 amino acids. V dropped 2 bases and J dropped 6; count of bases not matched to a gene: 4. Germline V CDR1 and CDR2: SGHTA, FQGNSA. In nucleotides, the CDR3 is TGTGCCAGCAGCTTACTGACTAGCGGGGGGAGCGAGCAGTACTTC. This gives the protein CASSLLTSGGSEQYF.

The V and J genes are TRBV7-9 and TRBJ2-1; D unresolved. From germline, CDR1 is SEHNR and CDR2 FQNEAQ (reference sequence). Trimming pared 0 bases from V and 7 bases from J, leaving 10 bases between. CDR3 size: 14 residues. Here the CDR3 reads CASSLASVPNEQFF. The CDR3, as DNA: TGTGCCAGCAGCTTAGCCTCCGTTCCGAATGAGCAGTTCTTC.

The rearrangement links TRBV7-2 to TRBJ2-1, with 9 bases fitting TRBD2. The trim removed 3 bases at V and 6 bases at J, leaving 9 bases unmatched. Germline CDR1 is SGHTA and CDR2 is FQGNSA. The CDR3 runs 16 residues. CDR3 region: CASSFPTAGGLNEQFF. The CDR3 coding sequence is TGTGCCAGCAGCTTTCCCACAGCGGGAGGACTCAATGAGCAGTTCTTC.

The chain uses TRBV7-9 and TRBJ2-5; 9 nucleotides align to TRBD1. The CDR3 contains 16 residues. CDR1 is SEHNR, CDR2 FQNEAQ, per germline (reference sequence). V gave up 7 bases and J gave up 2 bases; unmatched junction bases: 11. The CDR3 bases are TGTGCCAGCAACTCAAGGGGACAGGGCCAACAAGAGACCCAGTACTTC. It specifies CASNSRGQGQQETQYF.

The J gene is TRBJ2-3, the V gene TRBV9; 7 nucleotides agree with TRBD2. Per the germline V gene, CDR1 is SGDLS and CDR2 is YYNGEE. The CDR3 loop spans 15 amino acids. The junction had 3 bases not matched to a gene; V was cut back by 0 bases and J by 2 bases. The CDR3 protein is CASSVDLAVTDTQYF. DNA for the CDR3: TGTGCCAGCAGCGTAGACCTAGCGGTCACAGATACGCAGTATTTT.

J is TRBJ2-1 and V is TRBV5-5, with TRBD1 matching 10 bases. Trimming at V came to 3 bases and at J to 9 bases, leaving 9 bases not matched to a gene. This CDR3 is 15 amino acids long. The germline gives CDR1 SGHKS, CDR2 YYEKEE (reference sequence). DNA for the CDR3: TGTGCCAGCAGCTCTGGACAGGGGGAGGGCGCTGAGCAGTTCTTC. This encodes CASSSGQGEGAEQFF.

This clone was counted only a few times. The chain uses TRBV27 and TRBJ2-7; 7 bases map to TRBD1. The CDR3 runs to 13 residues. The germline gives CDR1 MNHEY, CDR2 SMNVEV (reference sequence). V gave up 2 bases and J gave up 13 bases; unmatched junction bases: 11. The CDR3 bases are TGTGCCAGCAGTTTAGCCCCACAGGGGCATACTTACTTC. Its translation is CASSLAPQGHTYF.